The TCR beta chain described here comes from a study of cytomegalovirus exposure and HLA in healthy donors. Concerning this clone: What it binds is unknown.

Regarding the study as a whole: A classifier reportedly called cytomegalovirus status with high sensitivity and specificity.

It was with 60 Vbeta and 13 Jbeta primers that the PCR ran. Assay used: immunoSEQ multiplex PCR; TCRdb lists only in-frame clones, some missing. Among over 130,000 clones, around 82% were seen once, and the ten largest hold 2.4%. The V and J ends lost 1 base and 3 bases, in that order; junction bases with no gene match: 6. The CDR3 runs 15 residues. The V gene's germline CDR1 is SGHTA and CDR2 FQGNSA. Sequences were obtained from PBMCs. This receptor was obtained from a man aged 50 to 59 in good health and CMV-seronegative. The chain is built from TRBV7-2 and TRBJ2-7; TRBD2 matches at 7 bases. The CDR3 coding sequence is TGTGCCAGCAGCTTAGAAGCGGGGTTGGGCTACGAGCAGTACTTC. As protein: CASSLEAGLGYEQYF.